The subject of this entry is one T cell receptor beta chain. Its antigen is currently unknown. This entry is derived from a study of T cell responses to AZD1222 COVID-19 vaccine. Study-level background: Researchers grouped second doses given at about 4 or about 12 weeks into one pool.

The study, taken as a whole, reports: Per reports, nearly half of all spike-specific TCRs target regions that are unmutated in variants.

With 4 bases removed from V and 0 bases from J, the gap between germline ends came to 17 bases. The CDR3 runs 16 residues. CDR1 is SGHDT, CDR2 YYEEEE, per germline. TCRdb keeps only in-frame clones here, not all; method: immunoSEQ multiplex PCR. The table includes about 110,000 clones, about 90% detected once. The J gene is TRBJ2-7, the V gene TRBV5-6, with D tentatively TRBD2 (5 bases). The sample was peripheral blood, taken on day 0 of AZD1222 vaccination. The sequence derives from an adult in good health. In nucleotides, the CDR3 is TGTGCCAGCAGCCAAATGGGAGAGTTCAGCTCCTACGAGCAGTACTTC. As protein: CASSQMGEFSSYEQYF.